A single TCR beta chain is shown here with its context. TCRdb called the 5' RACE reads again in MiXCR, with one record for every CDR3 protein. Seen here are around 340,000 distinct CDR3 sequences, roughly 20% observed once, and the top ten hold 12%. These data are taken from a study of T-cell memory formation after mild COVID-19. Germline V gene data show CDR1 as SGHTA and CDR2 as FQGTGA. The CDR3 is made up of 13 amino acids. Trimming took off 5 bases at V and 2 bases at J, with 9 bases between the two ends. Sample: PBMCs or a T cell subset sorted from them (not recorded which). The chain combines TRBV7-3 with TRBJ1-1; D not certain. The TCR sequence derives from an adult woman who had mild COVID-19 (a few samples of this study predate the infection). Cell type and time point are not known. As DNA, the CDR3 is TGTGCCAGCAGCCTCTTTGTAAACACTGAAGCTTTCTTT. This encodes CASSLFVNTEAFF. The complete variable domain, with remaining parts taken from reference TRBV7-3 and TRBJ1-1, reads GAGVSQTPSNKVTEKGKYVELRCDPISGHTALYWYRQSLGQGPEFLIYFQGTGAADDSGLPNDRFFAVRPEGSVSTLKIQRTERGDSAVYLCASSLFVNTEAFFGQGTRLTVV.